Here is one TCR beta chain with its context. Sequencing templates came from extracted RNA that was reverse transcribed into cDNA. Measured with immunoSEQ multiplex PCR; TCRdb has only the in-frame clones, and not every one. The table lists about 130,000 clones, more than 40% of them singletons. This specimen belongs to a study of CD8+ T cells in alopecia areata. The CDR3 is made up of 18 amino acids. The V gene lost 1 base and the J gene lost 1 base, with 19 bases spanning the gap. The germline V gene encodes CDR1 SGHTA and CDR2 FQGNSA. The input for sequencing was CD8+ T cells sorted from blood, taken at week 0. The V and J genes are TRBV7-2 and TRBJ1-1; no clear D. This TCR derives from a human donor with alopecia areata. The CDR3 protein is CASSLGQRWARSNTEAFF. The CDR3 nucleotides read TGTGCCAGCAGCTTAGGCCAGAGGTGGGCCCGATCGAACACTGAAGCTTTCTTT.